A single TCR beta chain is shown here with its context. Which antigen it targets is not known. Nothing much larger sits one base from this clone, and base qualities are not available. This entry belongs to a study of a mutant IDH1 vaccine in newly diagnosed glioma (dated by TCRdb to 2020 to 2023). With regard to the full study: Vaccination started 4-6 weeks after radiotherapy alone, or was given together with temozolomide cycles in the groups whose treatment included chemotherapy. Before enrollment, patients had received standard therapy of radiotherapy alone, temozolomide alone, or radiochemotherapy with temozolomide; most received the combination. Six visits were used for peripheral blood collection: V03 (baseline), V05, V07, V10, V12 and V13. The week-35 safety follow-up took place at visit V12, and the week-47 end of study took place at visit V13. Of the roughly 34 treated patients, around 62% were male and roughly 38% were female, and a mean age of roughly 40 years was recorded. Longitudinal TCRB deep sequencing was done for 25 to 30 treated patients, wherever samples were available for exploratory analyses. Beyond this particular receptor, the publication reports: PBMC samples for TCRB deep sequencing were selected based on availability. Pseudoprogression seemed to be unrelated to changes in the top peripheral T cell clonotypes found by TCRB sequencing. Immune responses induced by the vaccine were seen in around 93% of patients across multiple MHC alleles. It was noted by the authors that analyses of patient blood samples could not be reproduced owing to sample limitations.

Library method: the immunoSEQ multiplex PCR assay. Rearranged TCR beta chain sequences were amplified with the hsTCRB Kit following the manufacturer's protocol. TCRB libraries were sequenced on an Illumina MiSeq. Under the source paper's analysis protocol: The proprietary platform of the kit vendor was used for demultiplexing, trimming and gene mapping. TCRdb mirrors the immuneACCESS table, restricted to in-frame sequences. Some clones are absent from its copies; in checked studies, under half trace to an unresolved V gene, and the reason for the others is unknown. V, J and clone size derive from that table, while D and trimming were established from the DNA sequence. The sample table holds 25,000 to 35,000 clones, of which 80% to 85% were seen once. The ten largest clones capture 25% to 30% of the sample. What this sample's time point label stands for: week 47, end of study. A 20-mer mutant IDH1 peptide at 300 micrograms in Montanide made up each vaccine dose, which was injected subcutaneously together with topical imiquimod. Across visits V03 through V10, patients got a total of eight vaccinations, given in weeks 1, 3, 5, 7, 11, 15, 19 and 23. All donors had newly diagnosed IDH1-mutant astrocytomas of WHO grade 3 or 4 that showed loss of nuclear ATRX. The samples were drawn from NOA16, a multicentre, single-arm, open-label phase I trial in Germany that tested a mutant IDH1 peptide vaccine in humans for the first time. Genomic DNA for TCRB sequencing was extracted from EDTA blood using the DNeasy Blood and Tissue Kit.

Specimen: PBMCs, collected from a glioma patient whose treatment included an IDH1 peptide vaccine. The source of this sequence is a man in his thirties or forties with glioma.

The CDR3: CASSSGRGRQFF. The DNA is TGTGCCAGCAGCTCGGGGCGGGGACGGCAGTTCTTC. This chain is built from TRBV13 and TRBJ2-1, with a weak D call of TRBD2 (6 bases match). V and J lose 4 bases and 12 bases, and a span of 13 bases separates them. The CDR3 goes from the cysteine to the phenylalanine over 12 residues. The retained sequence is limited to the CDR3, 36 bases, with the frame set at the first base. The germline V gene (reference sequence) sets CDR1 to PRHDT and CDR2 to FYEKMQ. The variable domain in full, with residues beyond the CDR3 obtained from the reference TRBV13 and TRBJ2-1 genes, is AAGVIQSPRHLIKEKRETATLKCYPIPRHDTVYWYQQGPGQDPQFLISFYEKMQSDKGSIPDRFSAQQFSDYHSELNMSSLELGDSALYFCASSSGRGRQFFGPGTRLTVL.